These 27 T cell receptor beta chains were sequenced from one sample in a study of T-cell reconstitution after alpha-beta-depleted transplantation in children. Preparation of the TCRbeta library involved a method that used unique molecular identifiers. TCRdb independently ran MiXCR on the PCR reads; one entry per CDR3 protein. The sample carries 350,000 to 450,000 distinct CDR3 sequences, around 20% recorded once. This specimen was PBMCs from the stem cell graft donor, taken from the stem cell graft. These receptors were taken from a human donor who donated a stem cell graft to a child with acute myeloid leukemia.

This clonotype was seen more than once but under ten times. V usage is TRBV4-2 and J usage is TRBJ1-5, with 8 bases lining up with TRBD1. Germline-derived CDR1 and CDR2 are LGHNA and YNFKEQ. This CDR3 has 14 amino acids. The trim removed 5 bases at V and 4 bases at J, leaving 4 bases unmatched. Here the CDR3 reads CASSIRQGNQPQHF. Written as DNA, the CDR3 is TGTGCCAGCAGCATTCGACAGGGGAATCAGCCCCAGCATTTT.

This clonotype has at least ten counts. The chain is built from TRBV7-9 and TRBJ2-1; D is uncertain. Germline values: CDR1 SEHNR, CDR2 FQNEAQ (reference sequence). The CDR3 has 14 residues. The V and J ends lost 3 bases and 9 bases respectively, with 15 bases between them. The CDR3 region is CASSFDIQWAEQFF. The CDR3 DNA is TGTGCCAGCAGCTTCGACATACAGTGGGCTGAGCAGTTCTTC.

This clonotype was counted between two and nine times. The rearrangement uses TRBV6-1 and TRBJ2-3; a weak D match, TRBD2 (6 bases). V was pared by 1 base and J by 5 bases, with 7 bases between. Germline lookup yields CDR1 MNHNS and CDR2 SASEGT. The CDR3 loop spans 13 amino acids. CDR3 DNA sequence: TGTGCCAGCAGTGAAGGGGGGGTAGATACGCAGTATTTT. This translates into CASSEGGVDTQYF.

The chain employs TRBV11-1 and TRBJ2-7; D is perhaps TRBD2 (7 bases). This CDR3 is built from 17 residues. Between the trimmed V and J ends, which lost 5 bases and 3 bases, there was a span of 23 bases. The germline CDR1 and CDR2 sequences are SGHAT and FQDESV (reference sequence). The chain's CDR3 is CASSLTSGGQMDYEQYF. The CDR3 DNA reads TGTGCCAGCAGCCTCACCTCCGGGGGGCAGATGGACTACGAGCAGTACTTC.

This chain joins TRBV7-9 and TRBJ1-4; D remains ambiguous. Between the trimmed V and J ends, which lost 1 base and 8 bases, there was a span of 14 bases. Germline V gene data show CDR1 as SEHNR and CDR2 as FQNEAQ (reference sequence). There are 15 residues in the CDR3. As DNA, the CDR3 is TGTGCCAGCAGCTTAGAGGCATCCATGGAGGAAAAACTGTTTTTT. Translation gives CASSLEASMEEKLFF.

At least ten counts were recorded for this clonotype. A junction end diverges from the germline sequence, so it may reflect a read error. This chain links TRBV5-1 with TRBJ1-1; TRBD1 matches at 8 bases. The CDR3 is 14 residues long. Per germline, CDR1 SGHRS and CDR2 YFSETQ. The CDR3 region is CASSLDRGNTEAFF. The DNA of the CDR3 is TGTGCCAGCAGTTTAGACAGGGGGAACACTGAAGCTTTCTTT.

In its sample, this clonotype was seen many times. The rearrangement joins TRBV12-3 or TRBV12-4 to TRBJ2-3, with 7 positions matching TRBD2. The V segment lost 7 bases and the J segment 5 bases; nucleotides outside the gene matches: 12. The CDR3 totals 15 residues. For the CDR3, the DNA is TGTGCCAGCACCCGAAGCGGGAACCGGGGAGATACGCAGTATTTT. As protein: CASTRSGNRGDTQYF.

This clonotype was counted a single time. J is TRBJ2-7 and V is TRBV4-1; 8 bases agree with TRBD2. Germline CDR1 and CDR2: MGHRA and YSYEKL. Trimming took 6 bases from V and 5 from J; bases not matched to a gene: 3. The CDR3 consists of 12 residues. The CDR3 reads CASRAGDHEQYF. DNA of the CDR3: TGCGCCAGCAGAGCGGGAGACCACGAGCAGTACTTC.

This clonotype was seen just once. The chain employs TRBV5-1 and TRBJ2-3; D gene ambiguous. The CDR3 is made up of 15 amino acids. The germline CDR1 and CDR2 sequences are SGHRS and YFSETQ. V dropped 5 bases and J dropped 4 bases, with 17 bases sitting between them. Written as DNA, the CDR3 is TGCGCCAGCAGTCTCAACTCCCAACACCCAGATACGCAGTATTTT. This gives the protein CASSLNSQHPDTQYF.

This clonotype has just one count. V and J are TRBV18 and TRBJ2-7; weak D call: TRBD2 (6 bases). This CDR3 is 16 amino acids long. Trimming left V 6 bases short and J 0 bases short, with 18 bases between. Germline V lookup: CDR1 KGHSH, CDR2 LQKENI. The CDR3 spells CASSPGLASLSYEQYF. The CDR3 DNA follows: TGTGCCAGCTCCCCGGGGCTAGCGTCCCTCTCCTACGAGCAGTACTTC. The complete variable domain, with remaining parts taken from reference TRBV18 and TRBJ2-7, reads NAGVMQNPRHLVRRRGQEARLRCSPMKGHSHVYWYRQLPEEGLKFMVYLQKENIIDESGMPKERFSAEFPKEGPSILRIQQVVRGDSAAYFCASSPGLASLSYEQYFGPGTRLTVT.

Remarks on this clonotype: A junction boundary mismatches the germline segment, possibly from a read error. V is TRBV20-1 and J is TRBJ2-1; 7 bases agree with TRBD1. CDR3 length: 16 amino acids. CDR1 and CDR2 from the germline V gene are DFQATT and SNEGSKA (reference sequence). The CDR3 spells CSAEDREQSSYNGQFF. DNA of the CDR3: TGCAGTGCTGAAGACAGGGAACAGAGCTCCTACAATGGGCAGTTCTTC.

This clonotype occurred a few times. The genes are TRBV12-3 or TRBV12-4 and TRBJ1-1; possibly TRBD1 for D (5 bases). The V end was cut by 3 bases, the J end by 10 bases, with 9 bases between. CDR3 length equals 11 residues. The CDR3: CASSFRDGAFF. The CDR3 DNA reads TGTGCCAGCAGTTTCCGGGACGGAGCTTTCTTT.

This clonotype was recorded at least ten times. The chain employs TRBV12-3 or TRBV12-4 and TRBJ2-1, with D maybe TRBD2 (5 bases). The CDR3 is made up of 14 amino acids. V lost 3 bases, J lost 10 bases, and 16 bases lay in between. The CDR3 here is CASSLNPALGEQFF. The DNA of the CDR3 is TGTGCCAGCAGTTTGAATCCGGCACTAGGGGAGCAGTTCTTC.

This rearrangement joins TRBV12-3 or TRBV12-4 to TRBJ1-5; 8 nucleotides align to TRBD1. After removal of 5 bases from V and 6 bases from J, the junction contained 6 bases not matched to a gene. This CDR3 is built from 14 residues. CDR3 amino acids: CASSRGQGSQPQHF. The CDR3 DNA is TGTGCCAGCAGTCGAGGACAGGGCAGTCAGCCCCAGCATTTT.

In its sample, this clonotype was seen a few times. This chain joins TRBV5-1 and TRBJ2-7, with TRBD2 matching over 7 bases. V dropped 5 bases and J dropped 0; count of bases not matched to a gene: 5. The CDR3 spans 14 residues. Germline-derived CDR1 and CDR2 are SGHRS and YFSETQ. In DNA, the CDR3 is TGCGCCAGCAGTCGGACTAGTTCCTCCTACGAGCAGTACTTC. It codes for CASSRTSSSYEQYF.

The chain joins TRBV11-2 to TRBJ2-5, with D possibly matching TRBD2 (5 bases). The CDR3 length is 15 residues. V lost 1 base and J lost 0, with 9 bases in between. The germline gives CDR1 SGHAT, CDR2 FQNNGV. The CDR3 loop is CASSLGGSHQETQYF. CDR3 nucleotides: TGTGCCAGCAGCTTAGGAGGGAGTCACCAAGAGACCCAGTACTTC.

This clonotype was detected only a few times. The rearrangement uses TRBV7-9 and TRBJ2-7; D is unclear. Germline loops: CDR1 SEHNR, CDR2 FQNEAQ (reference sequence). The CDR3 loop spans 14 amino acids. V was clipped by 5 bases and J by 3 bases, with 14 bases between them. In nucleotides, the CDR3 is TGTGCCAGCAGCCCGACACGGTCCCGCTACGAGCAGTACTTC. Its protein is CASSPTRSRYEQYF.

The chain couples TRBV28 to TRBJ1-2; TRBD1 is a possible D gene (6 bases). The CDR3 runs to 13 residues. The germline V and J ends were trimmed by 7 bases and 3 bases, with 12 bases remaining between them. Germline V lookup: CDR1 MDHEN, CDR2 SYDVKM. The CDR3 spells CASKWTDHYGYTF. The DNA for the CDR3 is TGTGCCAGCAAGTGGACAGACCACTATGGCTACACCTTC.

This clonotype has a handful of counts. V is TRBV7-6 and J is TRBJ1-5; D gene unclear. Germline assignment: CDR1 SGHVS and CDR2 FNYEAQ. V was trimmed by 0 bases and J by 5 bases, leaving 5 bases between them. The CDR3 runs to 13 residues. CDR3 nucleotide sequence: TGTGCCAGCAGCTTAGCCCCCGATCAGCCCCAGCATTTT. It translates to CASSLAPDQPQHF.

The V and J genes are TRBV2 and TRBJ1-1; D is ambiguous. The CDR3 length is 13 residues. Germline V gene lookup returns CDR1 SNHLY and CDR2 FYNNEI. Trimming pared 4 bases from V and 1 base from J, leaving 7 bases between. The CDR3 region is CASSVKANTEAFF. The CDR3 bases are TGTGCCAGCAGTGTAAAGGCGAACACTGAAGCTTTCTTT.

This clonotype was found many times. The rearrangement uses TRBV20-1 and TRBJ2-1; 10 positions agree with TRBD2. Germline CDR1 DFQATT, CDR2 SNEGSKA (reference sequence). The V segment lost 2 bases and the J segment 5 bases; nucleotides outside the gene matches: 3. The CDR3 sequence is 14 residues long. The CDR3 DNA is TGCAGTGCTAGACTAGCGGGAGTCGACAATGAGCAGTTCTTC. As protein: CSARLAGVDNEQFF.

In this sample, this clonotype turned up a few times. The chain recombines TRBV20-1 with TRBJ2-7; the D gene is possibly TRBD2 (6 bases). Germline lookup yields CDR1 DFQATT and CDR2 SNEGSKA (reference sequence). The CDR3 is 17 residues long. The V end lost 2 bases, the J end lost 3 bases, and 23 bases lay between the germline ends. The CDR3 region is CSARPGLSKSLSYEQYF. The CDR3, as DNA: TGCAGTGCTAGACCGGGACTTAGTAAGTCCCTTAGCTACGAGCAGTACTTC.

With respect to this clonotype: A read error may produce the germline difference seen at one junction end. This chain links TRBV29-1 with TRBJ2-3, with 11 nucleotides matching TRBD2. The CDR3 is made up of 15 amino acids. Germline V CDR1 and CDR2: SQVTM, ANQGSEA. The chain's CDR3 is CSVPGTSGSTDTQCF. The CDR3 nucleotides read TGCAGCGTCCCCGGGACTAGCGGTAGCACAGATACGCAGTGTTTT.

The V and J genes are TRBV24-1 and TRBJ1-2; D not resolved. Deletions cut 4 bases from V and 4 bases from J, with 9 bases between. Germline lookup yields CDR1 KGHDR and CDR2 SFDVKD. CDR3 length: 13 amino acids. The CDR3 region is CATSERPSYGYTF. As DNA, the CDR3 is TGTGCCACCAGTGAACGTCCCTCCTATGGCTACACCTTC.

In this sample, this clonotype turned up a few times. The CDR3 region has the DNA TGCAGTGCTAGCTTCTCGGGCACAGATACGCAGTATTTT. Protein sequence: CSASFSGTDTQYF. The chain links TRBV20-1 to TRBJ2-3, with no clear D. Trimming stripped 3 bases from V and 1 base from J, with 8 bases between. There are 13 residues in the CDR3. Germline CDR1 DFQATT, CDR2 SNEGSKA (reference sequence).

This clonotype was picked up a small number of times. V and J are TRBV5-1 and TRBJ2-1, with D perhaps matching TRBD1 (6 bases). The ends were cut back, 0 bases at V and 2 bases at J, with 12 bases in the middle. The germline V gene has CDR1 SGHRS and CDR2 YFSETQ. The CDR3 length is 16 residues. The CDR3 DNA follows: TGCGCCAGCAGCTTGGCAGGGGCGCCCCCCTACAATGAGCAGTTCTTC. The encoded protein is CASSLAGAPPYNEQFF.

The rearrangement links TRBV24-1 to TRBJ2-1; 11 positions agree with TRBD2. CDR3 length: 14 amino acids. Per germline, CDR1 KGHDR and CDR2 SFDVKD. With 5 bases clipped from V and 8 bases from J, the junction kept 4 bases outside the gene matches. Written as DNA, the CDR3 is TGTGCCACCAGTGTAACTAGCGGGAGTGATGAGCAGTTCTTC. Translation gives CATSVTSGSDEQFF.